This T cell receptor (beta chain) was sequenced during a study of T-cell reconstitution after alpha-beta-depleted transplantation in children. Findings of the study overall: About two months after transplant, alpha-beta T cells reportedly came from several hundred expanded graft clones. Surviving recipient T cells and intrathymic progenitors accounted for some patients' high TCRbeta diversity at day 60. Hyperexpanded clones declined; after one year, newly produced T cells mostly supplied diversity.

The CDR3 extends over 14 amino acids. Germline assignment: CDR1 DFQATT and CDR2 SNEGSKA (reference sequence). V was clipped by 5 bases and J by 1 base; unmatched bases: 7. Ten or more counts support this clonotype. What it binds is not known. Preparation of the TCRbeta library used unique molecular identifiers. Each CDR3 protein is one row after TCRdb ran MiXCR on the PCR reads. The repertoire consists of about 27,000 distinct CDR3 sequences, with 6.3% occurring once and the leading ten covering 5.5% to 7%. The chain joins TRBV20-1 to TRBJ2-7; 8 nucleotides match TRBD1. The source is a male patient aged 10-17 years who had a stem cell transplant for acute myeloid leukemia, so the T cells may come from the graft donor. The input for sequencing was PBMCs, mostly from graft donor cells, taken 180 days after TCRalphabeta/CD19-depleted stem cell transplant. CDR3 in amino acids: CSAGGQGGSYEQYF. Written as DNA, the CDR3 is TGCAGTGCTGGAGGACAGGGCGGGTCCTACGAGCAGTACTTC.